This T cell receptor (beta chain) originates from a study of cytomegalovirus exposure and HLA in healthy donors. Study-wide results and caveats: As a later analysis showed, a missense DCLRE1C variant was linked to trimming of TCR beta V- and J-genes. Donors were assumed by presence/absence analyses to have roughly uniform sequencing depth.

Germline V CDR1 and CDR2: SEHNR, FQNEAQ (reference sequence). Trimming removed 1 base from V and 7 bases from J; junction bases left unmatched: 1. The CDR3 length is 13 residues. The PCR used 60 Vbeta and 13 Jbeta primers. Using immunoSEQ multiplex PCR, the repertoire was profiled, and TCRdb retains in-frame clones only, with some absent. The sample gives 85,000 to 100,000 clones, 64% of which show up once; 3.2% is in the top ten. A note on this clone: As yet, its antigen is unknown.

The sequence derives from a man in his 60s in good health and CMV-seronegative. The V and J genes are TRBV7-9 and TRBJ2-4, with 7 bases matching TRBD2. The sequencing sample was made of PBMCs. The CDR3: CASSLGGGNIQYF. The DNA of the CDR3 is TGTGCCAGCAGCTTAGGGGGGGGGAACATTCAGTACTTC.